Following are 21 T cell receptor beta chains from one sample sequenced in a study of identical twins. TCRdb itself ran the 5' RACE reads through MiXCR, one entry per CDR3 protein. Counted here are some 230,000 distinct CDR3 sequences, 5.5% to 7.5% occurring once; the ten biggest clones make up roughly 14%. These data also formed part of another study, on T cells expressing NK-cell markers.

Sample: CD8+ T cells sorted from blood. The receptors originated from a woman under 30 in good health.

This clonotype has a count of ten or more. This chain uses TRBV27 with TRBJ1-4, with D unresolved. This CDR3 contains 15 residues. Trimming stripped 5 bases from V and 5 bases from J, with 15 bases between. Germline CDR1 is MNHEY and CDR2 is SMNVEV (reference sequence). This CDR3 is CASSPRTGINEKLFF. The CDR3 DNA reads TGTGCCAGCAGTCCCCGAACGGGTATCAATGAAAAACTGTTTTTT.

The rearrangement joins TRBV12-5 to TRBJ1-1; the match to TRBD1 covers 11 bases. This CDR3 is 14 amino acids long. Germline-derived CDR1 and CDR2 are LGHNT and FRNRAP. V shed 4 bases, J shed 4 bases, and the junction held 2 bases outside the gene matches. The CDR3 reads CASGWTGGLTEAFF. The CDR3 coding sequence is TGTGCTAGTGGTTGGACAGGGGGCCTCACTGAAGCTTTCTTT.

This rearrangement joins TRBV29-1 to TRBJ2-1; D unresolved. Trimming left V 1 base short and J 6 bases short, with 16 bases between. Per germline, CDR1 SQVTM and CDR2 ANQGSEA. This CDR3 spans 15 amino acids. Here the CDR3 DNA reads TGCAGCGTTGAAGGTGGCGACCATTCGTCCAATGAGCAGTTCTTC. Translated, it gives CSVEGGDHSSNEQFF.

This clonotype was picked up a small number of times. This chain joins TRBV7-9 and TRBJ1-5; D call uncertain. Trimming left V 2 bases short and J 0 bases short, with 8 bases between. The CDR3 covers 15 residues. Germline CDR1 and CDR2: SEHNR and FQNEAQ (reference sequence). CDR3 in amino acids: CASSLSSGSNQPQHF. CDR3 nucleotides: TGTGCCAGCAGCTTAAGTTCAGGTAGCAATCAGCCCCAGCATTTT.

The chain is built from TRBV5-1 and TRBJ2-1; weak D call: TRBD2 (5 bases). This CDR3 contains 16 residues. V lost 0 bases and J 0 bases, leaving 10 bases between the germline ends. Germline values: CDR1 SGHRS, CDR2 YFSETQ. The CDR3 bases are TGCGCCAGCAGCTTGGCACTAGGGAGCTCCTACAATGAGCAGTTCTTC. Protein: CASSLALGSSYNEQFF. The full variable domain, with the rest looked up from reference TRBV5-1 and TRBJ2-1, is KAGVTQTPRYLIKTRGQQVTLSCSPISGHRSVSWYQQTPGQGLQFLFEYFSETQRNKGNFPGRFSGRQFSNSRSEMNVSTLELGDSALYLCASSLALGSSYNEQFFGPGTRLTVL.

This clonotype showed up many times. J is TRBJ2-2 and V is TRBV6-2 or TRBV6-3, with D unclear. The V and J ends lost 6 bases and 2 bases respectively, with 19 bases between them. The germline CDR1 and CDR2 sequences are MNHEY and SVGEGT. This CDR3 comprises 17 residues. In DNA, the CDR3 is TGTGCCAGCAGCATTTTGAAGAGCCTCGACAACACCGGGGAGCTGTTTTTT. It translates to CASSILKSLDNTGELFF.

In its sample, this clonotype was seen many times. This chain joins TRBV27 and TRBJ1-5, with no clear D. Per germline, CDR1 MNHEY and CDR2 SMNVEV (reference sequence). Deletions cut 3 bases from V and 7 bases from J, with 10 bases between. There are 13 residues in the CDR3. The CDR3 reads CASSFTGSQPQHF. The CDR3, as DNA: TGTGCCAGCAGTTTTACGGGGAGCCAGCCCCAGCATTTT.

The rearrangement uses TRBV30 and TRBJ2-7; TRBD1 aligns across 8 bases. V gave up 0 bases and J gave up 1 base; unmatched junction bases: 5. The CDR3 runs to 15 residues. Germline-derived CDR1 and CDR2 are GTSNPN and SVGIG (reference sequence). The CDR3 is CAWSVPTGDSYEQYF. Written as DNA, the CDR3 is TGTGCCTGGAGTGTTCCGACAGGGGATTCCTACGAGCAGTACTTC.

This clonotype came up many times. The chain is built from TRBV9 and TRBJ2-7; TRBD1 or TRBD2 may be the D gene (6 bases each). Per the germline V gene, CDR1 is SGDLS and CDR2 is YYNGEE. There are 14 residues in the CDR3. The V end was cut by 0 bases, the J end by 5 bases, with 12 bases between. The CDR3 sequence: CASSVAGAQDEQYF. The CDR3 coding sequence is TGTGCCAGCAGCGTAGCGGGGGCACAGGACGAGCAGTACTTC.

This clonotype has a count of ten or more. This chain connects TRBV9 to TRBJ2-3; the D gene is possibly TRBD1 (5 bases). V was cut by 0 bases and J by 9 bases, with 5 bases left in between. CDR1 and CDR2 (germline): SGDLS, YYNGEE. This CDR3 comprises 11 residues. The CDR3 protein is CASSVEGTQYF. The CDR3 DNA is TGTGCCAGCAGCGTAGAGGGGACGCAGTATTTT.

The table lists this clonotype with many counts. The chain carries TRBV6-5 and TRBJ2-3; D gene ambiguous. Germline V gives CDR1 MNHEY, CDR2 SVGAGI. The V end lost 3 bases, the J end lost 1 base, and 8 bases lay between the germline ends. CDR3 length: 14 residues. The CDR3 DNA sequence: TGTGCCAGCAGTTATGCCTTGGGCACAGATACGCAGTATTTT. The encoded protein is CASSYALGTDTQYF.

The chain recombines TRBV7-6 with TRBJ1-5, with 9 bases that match TRBD1. With V trimmed by 4 bases and J by 7 bases, 8 bases remained unmatched. This CDR3 comprises 15 residues. The germline V gene encodes CDR1 SGHVS and CDR2 FNYEAQ. CDR3 nucleotide sequence: TGTGCCAGCAGCTCGGGACAGGGCGGCGGGCAGCCCCAGCATTTT. Translation: CASSSGQGGGQPQHF.

The V gene is TRBV6-1, the J gene TRBJ2-1; D uncertain. The V gene lost 6 bases and the J gene lost 7 bases, with 10 bases spanning the gap. Germline lookup yields CDR1 MNHNS and CDR2 SASEGT. The CDR3 runs 12 residues. CDR3 sequence: CASRHYLNEQFF. The CDR3 DNA reads TGTGCCAGCAGGCACTACTTGAATGAGCAGTTCTTC.

There are many counts of this clonotype. CDR3 region: CASSSREVNTEAFF. The CDR3 DNA sequence: TGTGCCAGCAGTTCCAGGGAAGTGAACACTGAAGCTTTCTTT. This rearrangement joins TRBV27 to TRBJ1-1, with D perhaps TRBD1 (5 bases). The CDR3 length is 14 residues. Trimming took 4 bases from V and 0 from J, leaving 9 bases between them. The germline gives CDR1 MNHEY, CDR2 SMNVEV (reference sequence).

This clonotype was counted only a few times. J is TRBJ2-1 and V is TRBV27; 9 bases fit TRBD2. This CDR3 region has 16 residues. The germline V gene has CDR1 MNHEY and CDR2 SMNVEV (reference sequence). V gave up 3 bases and J gave up 3 bases; unmatched junction bases: 6. Here the CDR3 DNA reads TGTGCCAGCAGTTTCCCCCCTAGCGGGATCTACAATGAGCAGTTCTTC. It encodes CASSFPPSGIYNEQFF.

This clonotype was observed once. The chain couples TRBV10-3 to TRBJ2-5; TRBD1 aligns across 7 bases. Per the germline V gene, CDR1 is ENHRY and CDR2 is SYGVKD. J was trimmed by 5 bases and V by 4 bases; bases with no gene match: 4. This CDR3 is 13 amino acids long. The DNA of the CDR3 is TGTGCCATCAGTGGAGGGGGCCCGGAGACCCAGTACTTC. Amino acids: CAISGGGPETQYF.

This clonotype was seen more than once but under ten times. This chain uses TRBV6-5 with TRBJ1-5; possible D gene TRBD1, 6 bases. This CDR3 region has 13 residues. V lost 2 bases and J 9 bases, leaving 11 bases between the germline ends. CDR1 is MNHEY and CDR2 is SVGAGI in the germline V gene. The CDR3 loop reads CASSYGQGMPQHF. For the CDR3, the DNA is TGTGCCAGCAGTTACGGCCAGGGGATGCCCCAGCATTTT.

There are many counts of this clonotype. The genes are TRBV29-1 and TRBJ1-1, with D maybe TRBD1 (6 bases). Germline V gives CDR1 SQVTM, CDR2 ANQGSEA. The V gene lost 0 bases and the J gene lost 3 bases, with 11 bases spanning the gap. This CDR3 comprises 14 residues. CDR3 residues: CSVEDRGGYTEAFF. CDR3 nucleotides: TGCAGCGTTGAAGATAGGGGGGGCTACACTGAAGCTTTCTTT.

CDR3 sequence: CASSPTGASSEQYF. CDR3 sequence (DNA): TGTGCCAGCTCTCCGACGGGGGCCTCTTCCGAGCAGTACTTC. The rearrangement uses TRBV18 and TRBJ2-7; possibly TRBD1 or TRBD2 for D (6 bases each). Trimming took 6 bases from V and 6 from J, leaving 18 bases between them. There are 14 residues in the CDR3. Germline-derived CDR1 and CDR2 are KGHSH and LQKENI.

This clonotype was picked up a small number of times. The chain recombines TRBV5-6 with TRBJ1-2, with a tentative D call TRBD1 (5 bases). CDR3 length: 14 residues. Germline lookup yields CDR1 SGHDT and CDR2 YYEEEE. Trimming stripped 4 bases from V and 0 bases from J, with 10 bases between. The CDR3 sequence is CASSPGGTNYGYTF. The CDR3 nucleotides are TGTGCCAGCAGCCCCGGGGGTACTAACTATGGCTACACCTTC.

This chain links TRBV5-6 with TRBJ1-2; the match to TRBD1 covers 9 bases. Trimming at V came to 3 bases and at J to 8 bases, leaving 2 bases not matched to a gene. The germline V gene has CDR1 SGHDT and CDR2 YYEEEE. The CDR3 has 12 residues. The CDR3 coding sequence is TGTGCCAGCAGCTGGGGACAGGGAGGCTACACCTTC. Translated, it gives CASSWGQGGYTF.